The T cell receptor beta chain under discussion was sequenced for a study of cytomegalovirus exposure and HLA in healthy donors. Only in-frame clones appear in the TCRdb table, and some are missing; sequencing was by immunoSEQ multiplex PCR. The sample shows roughly 130,000 clones, about 88% of them seen only once. To note about this clone: Its specificity is unknown.

Study-wide results and caveats: Accounts indicate the classifier identified cytomegalovirus status with strong specificity and sensitivity.

The CDR3 runs to 13 residues. Trimming left V 0 bases short and J 2 bases short, with 4 bases between. Germline V lookup: CDR1 KGHSH, CDR2 LQKENI. The material sequenced was PBMCs. The chain employs TRBV18 and TRBJ1-2; no reliable D call. The clonotype comes from a man in his thirties or forties in good health and CMV-seronegative. CDR3 bases: TGTGCCAGCTCACCACCACAAAACTATGGCTACACCTTC. This encodes CASSPPQNYGYTF. Full variable domain (outside the CDR3, taken from reference TRBV18 and TRBJ1-2): NAGVMQNPRHLVRRRGQEARLRCSPMKGHSHVYWYRQLPEEGLKFMVYLQKENIIDESGMPKERFSAEFPKEGPSILRIQQVVRGDSAAYFCASSPPQNYGYTFGSGTRLTVV.